Sequencing of this TCR beta chain was carried out in a study of blood T cell repertoires in COVID-19. Trimming cost V 6 bases and J 2 bases; bases outside gene matches: 6. The CDR3 loop spans 15 amino acids. Germline CDR1 is MNHEY and CDR2 is SVGAGI. The data were produced by immunoSEQ multiplex PCR, yet TCRdb's version contains in-frame clones alone and is incomplete. The profile shows some 200,000 clones, 65% to 90% of them singletons. This clonotype was sampled from a woman aged 70 to 79 with COVID-19, enrolled during active disease. The rearrangement links TRBV6-5 to TRBJ1-4, with TRBD1 matching 7 bases. Sequences were obtained from peripheral blood. The CDR3 nucleotides are TGTGCCAGCAGCCCGGACAGGTTGACTAATGAAAAACTGTTTTTT. Translation gives CASSPDRLTNEKLFF.